This T cell receptor beta chain was recorded in a study of CD8 T cells in Susac syndrome. Overall study findings and caveats: The authors acknowledged that the study's TCR sequencing and HLA analysis involved relatively few individuals.

In regard to this clonotype: Its target is not known.

A quantity of about 0.5 to 1 ug RNA underwent reverse transcription using random hexamers. TCR beta CDR3 was amplified by immunoSEQ multiplex PCR. This amplification extended across 54 Vbeta and 13 Jbeta segments. TCRdb reprocessed the immunoSEQ multiplex PCR reads with MiXCR, giving one entry per CDR3 protein. The data show 180,000 or so distinct CDR3 sequences, with approximately 95% seen just once and approximately 0.1% held by the top ten. Germline V CDR1 and CDR2: KGHSH, LQKENI. This CDR3 spans 15 amino acids. V lost 2 bases to trimming and J lost 2 bases, with 12 bases between them. Sequenced sample: CD4+ T cells from PBMCs. V is TRBV18 and J is TRBJ1-1, with a possible D match to TRBD1 (5 bases). This receptor was taken from a human donor in good health. CDR3 amino acids: CASSPRGGDNTEAFF. As DNA, the CDR3 is TGTGCCAGCTCACCAAGGGGAGGGGACAACACTGAAGCTTTCTTT.